This T cell receptor beta chain was recorded in a study of beta chain features in type 1 diabetes. Study findings and constraints: Naive, central memory and Treg TCRB repertoires seemed to resemble each other more closely in patients than they did in healthy donors. In every one of the four CD4+ subsets, TCRB CDR3s were moderately but significantly shorter in Type 1 diabetes patients.

The length of the CDR3 is 13 residues. Trimming took 0 bases from V and 8 from J, leaving 8 bases between them. CDR1 and CDR2 from the germline V gene are SGHRS and YFSETQ. Reverse transcription of all isolated RNA meant that expressed TCRB transcripts were sequenced. Assay used: immunoSEQ multiplex PCR; TCRdb lists only in-frame clones, some missing. Altogether around 360,000 clones are present, around 12% being singletons, with the ten largest covering around 0.0099%. As concerns this clone: Its antigen is unknown.

This TCR came from a woman in her late teens or twenties with type 1 diabetes. Sequenced material: naive CD4+ T cells from blood. The V and J genes are TRBV5-1 and TRBJ2-2; D not certain. CDR3 residues: CASSLANRGELFF. The DNA of the CDR3 is TGCGCCAGCAGCTTGGCCAATCGGGGGGAGCTGTTTTTT.